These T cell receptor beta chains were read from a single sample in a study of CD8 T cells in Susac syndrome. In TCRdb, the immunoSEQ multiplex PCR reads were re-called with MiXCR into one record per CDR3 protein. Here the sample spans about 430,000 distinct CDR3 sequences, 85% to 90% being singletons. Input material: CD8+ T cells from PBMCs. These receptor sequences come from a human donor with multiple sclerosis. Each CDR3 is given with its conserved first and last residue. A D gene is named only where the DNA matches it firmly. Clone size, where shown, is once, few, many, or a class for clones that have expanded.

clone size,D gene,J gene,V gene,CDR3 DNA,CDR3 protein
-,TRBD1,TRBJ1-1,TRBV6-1,TGTGCCAGCAGACATCTCCTGGTGGGGACAGGGACCCTGAACACTGAAGCTTTCTTT,CASRHLLVGTGTLNTEAFF
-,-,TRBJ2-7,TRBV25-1,TGTGCCAGTAATGGCCTCGGGCAATACGAGCAGTACTTC,CASNGLGQYEQYF
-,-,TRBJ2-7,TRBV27,TGTGCCAGCAGTCCGTATGGGAGGTTTGACGAGCAGTACTTC,CASSPYGRFDEQYF
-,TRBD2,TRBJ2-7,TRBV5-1,TGCGCCAGCAGCTCCTTGACTAGCGGCGCCTACGAGCAGTACTTC,CASSSLTSGAYEQYF
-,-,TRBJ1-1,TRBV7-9,TGTGCCAGCAGCCCCTTGGACACTGAAGCTTTCTTT,CASSPLDTEAFF
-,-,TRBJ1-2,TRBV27,TGTGCCAGCAGTTTAGGGGCACCGGATTATGGCTACACCTTC,CASSLGAPDYGYTF
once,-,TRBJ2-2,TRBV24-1,TGTGCCACCAGTGAAGGACCTAAGAACACCGGGGAGCTGTTTTTT,CATSEGPKNTGELFF
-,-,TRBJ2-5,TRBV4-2,TGTGCCAGCAGCCAAGACAACAAACAAGAGACCCAGTACTTC,CASSQDNKQETQYF
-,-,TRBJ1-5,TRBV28,TGTGCCAGCGACCCCGGGACCCTGGGCGGACAGCCCCAGCATTTT,CASDPGTLGGQPQHF
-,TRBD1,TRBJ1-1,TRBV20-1,TGCAGTGCTAGAGAGTGGGCAGGGGGGGCCACTGAAGCTTTCTTT,CSAREWAGGATEAFF
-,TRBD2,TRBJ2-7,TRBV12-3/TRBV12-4,TGTGCCAGCAGTTTCGTCGCGGGAGCGTCCTACGAGCAGTACTTC,CASSFVAGASYEQYF
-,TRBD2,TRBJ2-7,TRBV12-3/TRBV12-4,TGTGCCAGCAGCCGCGGGGGTTTCGAGCAGTACTTC,CASSRGGFEQYF
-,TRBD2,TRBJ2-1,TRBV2,TGTGCCAGCAGGGGGACTAGCGGGAGGACCTACAATGAGCAGTTCTTC,CASRGTSGRTYNEQFF
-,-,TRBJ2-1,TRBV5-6,TGTGCCAGCAGCTTGGCCGAGGGAAGGGGGTCGTTC,CASSLAEGRGSF
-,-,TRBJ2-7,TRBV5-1,TGCGCCAGCAGGATGGGCCAGTCCTACGAGCAGTACTTC,CASRMGQSYEQYF
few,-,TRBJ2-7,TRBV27,TGTGCCAGCAGTTTGGACAGTAGCTCCTACGAGCAGTACTTC,CASSLDSSSYEQYF
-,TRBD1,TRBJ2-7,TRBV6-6,TGTGCCAGCACGACAGGGAACTACGAGCAGTACTTC,CASTTGNYEQYF
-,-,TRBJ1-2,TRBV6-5,TGTGCCAGCAGTTACTCCCACCTAAGGGAGGGGGGCTATGGCTACACCTTC,CASSYSHLREGGYGYTF
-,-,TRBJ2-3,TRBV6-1,TGTGCCAGCAGTACCCCCCAACAGGGATTATCTAGCACAGATACGCAGTATTTT,CASSTPQQGLSSTDTQYF
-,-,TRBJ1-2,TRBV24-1,TGTGCCACCAGTGATACTGGCAGGGACTATGGCTACACCTTC,CATSDTGRDYGYTF
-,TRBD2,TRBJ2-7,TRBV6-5,TGTGCCAGCAGAACTAGCGGACTCTACGAGCAGTACTTC,CASRTSGLYEQYF
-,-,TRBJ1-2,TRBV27,TGTGCCAGCAGTTATCCCCGGGACCCAGTAATCGGGGCCCTATGCGGTGGCTACACCTTC,CASSYPRDPVIGALCGGYTF